These 21 T cell receptor beta chains share one sample of origin, sequenced in a study of CD8 T cells in Susac syndrome. An input of roughly 0.5 to 1 ug of RNA was subjected to reverse transcription using random hexamers. TCRdb independently ran MiXCR on the immunoSEQ multiplex PCR reads; one entry per CDR3 protein. The data show 80,000 to 90,000 distinct CDR3 sequences, roughly 91% seen once. The sequenced sample was CD8+ T cells from PBMCs. The receptors were gathered from a human donor in good health.

V and J are TRBV7-9 and TRBJ2-7; either TRBD1 or TRBD2 may fit D (7 bases each). The CDR3 loop spans 15 amino acids. The germline V gene encodes CDR1 SEHNR and CDR2 FQNEAQ (reference sequence). V lost 4 bases and J 2 bases, leaving 15 bases between the germline ends. CDR3 amino acids: CASSSGGDEPYEQYF. The CDR3 region has the DNA TGTGCCAGCAGCTCAGGGGGGGACGAGCCCTACGAGCAGTACTTC.

The chain uses TRBV3-1 and TRBJ2-3; no definite D call. Germline CDR1 LGHDT, CDR2 YNNKEL (reference sequence). The V gene lost 4 bases and the J gene lost 7 bases, with 15 bases spanning the gap. CDR3 length equals 14 residues. The CDR3 spells CASSPERPGNTQYF. In DNA form, the CDR3 reads TGTGCCAGCAGCCCGGAACGCCCTGGCAATACGCAGTATTTT.

The chain links TRBV29-1 to TRBJ2-7; D is uncertain. The V gene lost 0 bases and the J gene lost 5 bases, with 5 bases spanning the gap. The germline gives CDR1 SQVTM, CDR2 ANQGSEA. The CDR3 runs to 11 residues. CDR3 sequence reads: CSVEDSNEQYF. DNA of the CDR3: TGCAGCGTTGAAGATAGTAACGAGCAGTACTTC.

The chain couples TRBV11-2 to TRBJ2-7; D gene uncertain. Per the germline V gene, CDR1 is SGHAT and CDR2 is FQNNGV. The CDR3 extends over 13 amino acids. V was cut by 2 bases and J by 3 bases, with 8 bases left in between. The CDR3 nucleotides are TGTGCCAGCAGCTTACCCGGAGTCTACGAGCAGTACTTC. This translates into CASSLPGVYEQYF.

This rearrangement joins TRBV7-9 to TRBJ2-7, with D possibly matching TRBD1 (6 bases). Germline-derived CDR1 and CDR2 are SEHNR and FQNEAQ (reference sequence). CDR3 length: 15 amino acids. Trimming left V 7 bases short and J 5 bases short, with 21 bases between. The CDR3 region has the DNA TGTGCCAGCATCCCGGGGTCGGGCAGGGGAAACGAGCAGTACTTC. Its translation is CASIPGSGRGNEQYF.

J is TRBJ1-5 and V is TRBV9; D unresolved. The CDR3 runs 15 residues. The V and J ends lost 0 bases and 6 bases respectively, with 13 bases between them. Looked up from germline, CDR1 is SGDLS and CDR2 is YYNGEE. CDR3 amino acids: CASSVGGSGRQPQHF. In DNA form, the CDR3 reads TGTGCCAGCAGCGTAGGTGGGAGCGGCCGTCAGCCCCAGCATTTT.

The chain carries TRBV4-1 and TRBJ2-3; the D call may be TRBD1 or TRBD2 (6 bases each). V lost 4 bases, J lost 8 bases, and 13 bases lay in between. From germline, CDR1 is MGHRA and CDR2 YSYEKL. The CDR3 is made up of 13 amino acids. For the CDR3, the DNA is TGCGCCAGCAGCCCACAGGGAGGTGGTACGCAGTATTTT. Its translation: CASSPQGGGTQYF.

The chain has TRBV9 and TRBJ1-2; 7 nucleotides match TRBD1. The ends lost 3 bases at V and 1 base at J; junction bases unmatched: 3. The CDR3 runs 14 residues. In germline, CDR1 is SGDLS, CDR2 YYNGEE. The CDR3 bases are TGTGCCAGCAGCGCACAGGGGATTAACTATGGCTACACCTTC. Translated, it gives CASSAQGINYGYTF. Complete variable domain (other parts from reference TRBV9 and TRBJ1-2): DSGVTQTPKHLITATGQRVTLRCSPRSGDLSVYWYQQSLDQGLQFLIQYYNGEERAKGNILERFSAQQFPDLHSELNLSSLELGDSALYFCASSAQGINYGYTFGSGTRLTVV.

This clonotype appeared once. V usage is TRBV13 and J usage is TRBJ1-1, with unresolved D. The germline gives CDR1 PRHDT, CDR2 FYEKMQ (reference sequence). CDR3 length: 15 amino acids. The V and J ends lost 1 base and 1 base respectively, with 10 bases between them. The CDR3 region has the DNA TGTGCCAGCAGCTTAGTTGGGGTTGGGAACACTGAAGCTTTCTTT. It translates to CASSLVGVGNTEAFF.

This clonotype was seen only a few times. The chain uses TRBV3-1 and TRBJ2-7; possibly TRBD1 for D (6 bases). This CDR3 is built from 14 residues. Trimming took 0 bases from V and 4 from J, leaving 10 bases between them. The germline V gene has CDR1 LGHDT and CDR2 YNNKEL (reference sequence). CDR3 sequence: CASSQDRQGYEQYF. CDR3 DNA sequence: TGTGCCAGCAGCCAAGATCGGCAGGGGTACGAGCAGTACTTC.

The chain combines TRBV13 with TRBJ2-3; no clear D. The CDR3 has 13 residues. Trimming cost V 3 bases and J 5 bases, with 9 bases left between them. Germline CDR1 is PRHDT and CDR2 is FYEKMQ (reference sequence). The CDR3: CASSFSGIDTQYF. CDR3 DNA sequence: TGTGCCAGCAGCTTTTCTGGGATAGATACGCAGTATTTT.

The DNA for the CDR3 is TGTGCCAGCAGTTATGACACGAGCTCCTACAATGAGCAGTTCTTC. Its translation is CASSYDTSSYNEQFF. The V call is TRBV6-5, the J call TRBJ2-1; no clear D gene. CDR3 length: 15 amino acids. Germline loops: CDR1 MNHEY, CDR2 SVGAGI. Trimming took 3 bases from V and 0 from J, leaving 9 bases between them.

This clonotype was counted once. The chain is built from TRBV29-1 and TRBJ2-2, with TRBD2 identical over 10 bases. Per the germline V gene, CDR1 is SQVTM and CDR2 is ANQGSEA. The J segment lost 4 bases and the V segment lost 3 bases, leaving 5 bases of the junction unmatched. The CDR3 covers 15 residues. This CDR3 is CSVEERGGPTGELFF. Here the CDR3 DNA reads TGCAGCGTTGAGGAGCGGGGGGGGCCCACCGGGGAGCTGTTTTTT.

CDR3 coding DNA: TGTGCCAGCAGCTTCGGGACAGGGACCTCTGGAAACACCATATATTTT. This gives the protein CASSFGTGTSGNTIYF. The chain employs TRBV5-4 and TRBJ1-3; the match to TRBD1 covers 9 bases. Germline CDR1 is SGHNT and CDR2 is YYREEE (reference sequence). This CDR3 has 16 residues. Trimming took 2 bases from V and 0 from J; bases not matched to a gene: 3.

V is TRBV9 and J is TRBJ2-5; 7 positions match TRBD2. In germline, CDR1 is SGDLS, CDR2 YYNGEE. The V gene end was trimmed by 0 bases and the J gene end by 1 base; junction bases not matched to a gene: 3. This CDR3 is built from 15 residues. The CDR3 coding sequence is TGTGCCAGCAGCGTAGGGGGGGGATCCCAAGAGACCCAGTACTTC. Its translation is CASSVGGGSQETQYF.

The rearrangement joins TRBV7-9 to TRBJ2-7, with 7 nucleotides matching TRBD2. From germline, CDR1 is SEHNR and CDR2 FQNEAQ (reference sequence). The J segment lost 6 bases and the V segment lost 4 bases, leaving 9 bases of the junction unmatched. CDR3 length equals 14 residues. DNA of the CDR3: TGTGCCAGCAGCTGGGGAGGGAGAGGGAGCGAGCAGTACTTC. Its protein product is CASSWGGRGSEQYF. The full variable domain, its missing parts supplied by reference TRBV7-9 and TRBJ2-7, is DTGVSQNPRHKITKRGQNVTFRCDPISEHNRLYWYRQTLGQGPEFLTYFQNEAQLEKSRLLSDRFSAERPKGSFSTLEIQRTEQGDSAMYLCASSWGGRGSEQYFGPGTRLTVT.

The chain carries TRBV7-9 and TRBJ2-5, with TRBD1 matching 7 bases. The CDR3 sequence is 17 residues long. Trimming removed 5 bases from V and 0 bases from J; junction bases left unmatched: 12. Germline V gene sequence: CDR1 SEHNR, CDR2 FQNEAQ (reference sequence). The CDR3 DNA sequence: TGTGCCAGCAGCCCCGGGACAGTCATCCCGTACCAAGAGACCCAGTACTTC. Its translation is CASSPGTVIPYQETQYF. Drawing the rest from reference TRBV7-9 and TRBJ2-5, the complete variable domain is DTGVSQNPRHKITKRGQNVTFRCDPISEHNRLYWYRQTLGQGPEFLTYFQNEAQLEKSRLLSDRFSAERPKGSFSTLEIQRTEQGDSAMYLCASSPGTVIPYQETQYFGPGTRLLVL.

The chain couples TRBV5-6 to TRBJ2-7; unclear D gene. The CDR3 is 14 amino acids. V gave up 0 bases and J gave up 0 bases, with 7 bases separating them. Germline loops: CDR1 SGHDT, CDR2 YYEEEE. The CDR3 region has the DNA TGTGCCAGCAGCTTGGGCTTGAGCTCCTACGAGCAGTACTTC. Translated: CASSLGLSSYEQYF.

The chain employs TRBV18 and TRBJ2-5; maybe TRBD1 (5 bases). The germline gives CDR1 KGHSH, CDR2 LQKENI. CDR3 length equals 14 residues. Trimming left V 2 bases short and J 0 bases short, with 7 bases between. The DNA of the CDR3 is TGTGCCAGCTCACCAGACAGCCACCAAGAGACCCAGTACTTC. Its protein is CASSPDSHQETQYF.

This chain links TRBV7-9 with TRBJ2-3; D call uncertain. This CDR3 has 15 amino acids. V gave up 2 bases and J gave up 5 bases, with 14 bases separating them. Germline CDR1 reads SEHNR; CDR2 reads FQNEAQ (reference sequence). DNA of the CDR3: TGTGCCAGCAGCTTATTGGACGACAATAGAGATACGCAGTATTTT. Amino acids: CASSLLDDNRDTQYF.

The rearrangement links TRBV7-8 to TRBJ1-4; D is uncertain. CDR1 SGHVS and CDR2 FQNEAQ come from the germline V gene. This CDR3 is built from 16 residues. The V end lost 4 bases, the J end lost 5 bases, and 17 bases lay between the germline ends. The CDR3 sequence is CASSYGSHGPNEKLFF. In DNA form, the CDR3 reads TGTGCCAGCAGCTATGGATCCCACGGGCCAAATGAAAAACTGTTTTTT.